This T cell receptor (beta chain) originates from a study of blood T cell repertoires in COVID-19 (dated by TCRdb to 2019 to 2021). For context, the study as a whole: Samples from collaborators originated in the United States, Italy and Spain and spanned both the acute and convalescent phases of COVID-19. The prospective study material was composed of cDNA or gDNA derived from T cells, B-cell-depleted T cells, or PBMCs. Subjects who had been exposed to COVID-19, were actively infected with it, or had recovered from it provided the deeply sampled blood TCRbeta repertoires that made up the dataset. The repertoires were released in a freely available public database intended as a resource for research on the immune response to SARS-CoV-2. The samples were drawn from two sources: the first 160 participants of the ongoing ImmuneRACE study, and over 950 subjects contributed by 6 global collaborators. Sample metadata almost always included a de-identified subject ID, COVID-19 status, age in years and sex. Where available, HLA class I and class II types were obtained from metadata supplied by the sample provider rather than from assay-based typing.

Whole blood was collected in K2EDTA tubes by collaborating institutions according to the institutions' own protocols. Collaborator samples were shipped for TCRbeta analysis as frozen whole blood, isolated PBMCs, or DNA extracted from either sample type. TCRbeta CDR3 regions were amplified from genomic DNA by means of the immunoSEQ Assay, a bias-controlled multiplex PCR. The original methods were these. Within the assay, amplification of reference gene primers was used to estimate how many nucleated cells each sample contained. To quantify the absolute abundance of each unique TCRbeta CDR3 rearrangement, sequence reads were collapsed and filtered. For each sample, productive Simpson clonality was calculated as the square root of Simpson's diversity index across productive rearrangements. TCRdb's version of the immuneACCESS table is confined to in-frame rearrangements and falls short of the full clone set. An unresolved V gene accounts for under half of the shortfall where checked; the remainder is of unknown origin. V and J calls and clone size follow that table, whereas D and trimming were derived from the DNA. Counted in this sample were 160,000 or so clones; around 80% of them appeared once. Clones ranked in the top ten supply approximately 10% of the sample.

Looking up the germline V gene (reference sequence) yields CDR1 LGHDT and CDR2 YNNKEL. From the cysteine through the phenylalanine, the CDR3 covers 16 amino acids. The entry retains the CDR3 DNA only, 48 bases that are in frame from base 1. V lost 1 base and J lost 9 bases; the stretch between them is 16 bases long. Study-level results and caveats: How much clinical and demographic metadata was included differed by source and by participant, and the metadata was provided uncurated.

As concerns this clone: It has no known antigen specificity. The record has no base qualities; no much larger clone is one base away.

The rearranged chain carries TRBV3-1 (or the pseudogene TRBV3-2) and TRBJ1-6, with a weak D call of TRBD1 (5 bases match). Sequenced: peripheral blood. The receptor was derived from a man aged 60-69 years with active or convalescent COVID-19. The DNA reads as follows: TGTGCCAGCAGCCAAGGATCGGGACTGGGGTTTTCACCCCTCCACTTT. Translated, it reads CASSQGSGLGFSPLHF.